These 3 T cell receptor beta chains were sequenced from one sample in a study of lymphopenia after photon versus proton radiotherapy. Sequenced by immunoSEQ multiplex PCR; TCRdb stores in-frame clones only, minus some. The sample carries approximately 40,000 clones, around 84% recorded once. The sample was peripheral blood, taken from a patient treated with proton-based radiotherapy. Every receptor here comes from a woman in her seventies with pancreatic cancer. Some clones in this sample may be carry-over from other donors' samples.

The V and J genes are TRBV10-3 and TRBJ2-1; 14 nucleotides align to TRBD2. CDR1 is ENHRY and CDR2 is SYGVKD in the germline V gene. J lost 9 bases, V lost 5 bases, and 6 bases had no gene match. The CDR3 loop spans 15 amino acids. CDR3 sequence reads: CAISSGLAGDTEQFF. CDR3 DNA: TGTGCCATCAGTTCGGGACTAGCGGGAGATACTGAGCAGTTCTTC.

This clone occurred a few times. The V and J genes are TRBV2 and TRBJ1-4; a possible D gene is TRBD1 (6 bases). From germline, CDR1 is SNHLY and CDR2 FYNNEI. V was clipped by 7 bases and J by 7 bases, with 16 bases between them. This CDR3 spans 14 amino acids. CDR3 in DNA: TGTGCCAGCACTGGGACGGGGGGCAGTGAAAAACTGTTTTTT. It translates to CASTGTGGSEKLFF.

The CDR3 sequence is CSVYGLGEQYF. In nucleotides, the CDR3 is TGCAGCGTTTACGGCCTCGGCGAGCAGTACTTC. The V and J genes are TRBV29-1 and TRBJ2-7; D ambiguous. Germline-derived CDR1 and CDR2 are SQVTM and ANQGSEA. CDR3 size: 11 residues. The V gene lost 5 bases and the J gene lost 6 bases, with 11 bases spanning the gap.